Ten or more counts support the clone carrying this TCR beta chain. The antigen remains undetermined. This record belongs to a study of molecular identifiers for immune sequencing clone quantification. Sorting captured naive CD8 T cells as CD8+CD4-CCR7+CD45RA+. Methods described previously were used for bulk TCR libraries, and listed TCR primers were applied. One entry per CDR3 protein, called by TCRdb with MiXCR from the PCR reads. The sample has some 100,000 distinct CDR3 sequences; roughly 34% are singletons. General study points: Among effectors, clones above 20 RNA copies held over 99% of molecules; among naive cells, under 1%. In cases of identical TCR molecules sharing a barcode, highly expanded clone sizes could be underestimated.

Trimming cost V 4 bases and J 4 bases, with 16 bases left between them. Germline V gene sequence: CDR1 MNHEY, CDR2 SVGAGI. The CDR3 consists of 15 residues. The material sequenced was naive CD8+ T cells from blood, with Jurkat cell RNA spiked in. Noted subset: FACS-sorted CD8+CD4-CCR7+CD45RA+ naive T cells. This clonotype was obtained from a human donor in good health. Some libraries in this study had Jurkat cell RNA spiked in. The chain has TRBV6-5 and TRBJ2-5; a weak D match, TRBD2 (7 bases). The CDR3 DNA sequence: TGTGCCAGCAGTTTTCAGGGGAGGGGAGGAGAGACCCAGTACTTC. Encoded protein: CASSFQGRGGETQYF.